This entry lists 29 T cell receptor beta chains sequenced from one sample in a study of blood T cell repertoires in COVID-19. Measured with immunoSEQ multiplex PCR; TCRdb has only the in-frame clones, and not every one. The top ten clones hold roughly 4.5% of a sample with roughly 200,000 clones, roughly 85% of them seen once. The sequenced sample was peripheral blood. Receptors were obtained from a woman of 80 years or more with acute or convalescent COVID-19.

This sequence joins TRBV28 and TRBJ2-7; no firm D call. V was shortened by 6 bases and J by 4 bases, with 7 bases between the two germline ends. Germline V gene lookup returns CDR1 MDHEN and CDR2 SYDVKM. The CDR3 has 11 residues. The CDR3 is CASRGRYEQYF. CDR3 bases: TGTGCCAGCAGGGGCCGATACGAGCAGTACTTC. The entire variable domain, with the rest obtained from reference TRBV28 and TRBJ2-7, is as follows: DVKVTQSSRYLVKRTGEKVFLECVQDMDHENMFWYRQDPGLGLRLIYFSYDVKMKEKGDIPEGYSVSREKKERFSLILESASTNQTSMYLCASRGRYEQYFGPGTRLTVT.

The rearrangement links TRBV30 to TRBJ1-2; tentatively, D is TRBD1 (6 bases). The length of the CDR3 is 12 residues. Trimming pared 1 base from V and 8 bases from J, leaving 11 bases between. CDR1 and CDR2 from the germline V gene are GTSNPN and SVGIG (reference sequence). CDR3 nucleotide sequence: TGTGCCTGGAGTGCGGGACACGGCGGCTACACCTTC. It yields the protein CAWSAGHGGYTF. Drawing the rest from reference TRBV30 and TRBJ1-2, the complete variable domain is SQTIHQWPATLVQPVGSPLSLECTVEGTSNPNLYWYRQAAGRGLQLLFYSVGIGQISSEVPQNLSASRPQDRQFILSSKKLLLSDSGFYLCAWSAGHGGYTFGSGTRLTVV.

The chain uses TRBV30 and TRBJ1-1, with a possible D match to TRBD1 (5 bases). CDR1 and CDR2 (germline): GTSNPN, SVGIG (reference sequence). This CDR3 has 14 amino acids. The V end was cut by 5 bases, the J end by 7 bases, with 20 bases between. The CDR3 loop reads CAWYSRRAEFEAFF. The CDR3 DNA reads TGTGCCTGGTACTCCCGCAGGGCCGAATTTGAAGCTTTCTTT.

The V call is TRBV27, the J call TRBJ2-5; 7 bases are a match to TRBD1. J gave up 4 bases and V 3 bases, and 2 bases lay outside the gene matches. CDR1 and CDR2 from the germline V gene are MNHEY and SMNVEV (reference sequence). The CDR3 consists of 13 residues. CDR3 in amino acids: CASSFWDRETQYF. CDR3 DNA: TGTGCCAGCAGTTTTTGGGACAGAGAGACCCAGTACTTC.

The rearrangement joins TRBV4-1 to TRBJ2-1, with TRBD2 identical over 10 bases. The CDR3 sequence is 16 residues long. The V gene's germline CDR1 is MGHRA and CDR2 YSYEKL. V trimming: 3 bases; J trimming: 6 bases; junction bases outside the gene matches: 8. This chain's CDR3 is CASSHRPGLALNEQFF. The CDR3 DNA sequence: TGCGCCAGCAGCCACCGACCGGGACTAGCGCTCAATGAGCAGTTCTTC.

The chain recombines TRBV7-9 with TRBJ1-4; D gene unclear. This CDR3 has 15 amino acids. Germline CDR1 is SEHNR and CDR2 is FQNEAQ (reference sequence). The germline V and J ends were trimmed by 0 bases and 0 bases, with 5 bases remaining between them. DNA of the CDR3: TGTGCCAGCAGCTTAGCCCCAGCAACTAATGAAAAACTGTTTTTT. Translation gives CASSLAPATNEKLFF.

This clone was seen a handful of times. V is TRBV24-1 and J is TRBJ1-5; D remains unclear. Germline CDR1 reads KGHDR; CDR2 reads SFDVKD. This CDR3 is built from 14 residues. Trimming cost V 2 bases and J 3 bases, with 7 bases left between them. CDR3 sequence reads: CATSDSRNNQPQHF. The DNA of the CDR3 is TGTGCCACCAGTGATTCGAGAAACAATCAGCCCCAGCATTTT.

This clone was seen once. The CDR3 coding sequence is TGTGCCAGCAGGGGACAGGGTGGTCAGCCCCAGCATTTT. It is translated as CASRGQGGQPQHF. This chain uses TRBV6-6 with TRBJ1-5; 9 bases are shared with TRBD1. With 6 bases clipped from V and 6 bases from J, the junction kept 3 bases outside the gene matches. Germline V gene lookup returns CDR1 MNHNY and CDR2 SVGAGI (reference sequence). The CDR3 runs 13 residues.

A single count supports this clone. The chain combines TRBV5-1 with TRBJ2-7, with 8 bases that match TRBD1. The CDR3 loop spans 14 amino acids. The V segment lost 0 bases and the J segment 7 bases; nucleotides outside the gene matches: 6. Germline assignment: CDR1 SGHRS and CDR2 YFSETQ. The CDR3 DNA is TGCGCCAGCAGCTTGGAGCAGGGGGCGCGGGAGCAGTACTTC. It yields the protein CASSLEQGAREQYF. Based on the CDR3 plus reference TRBV5-1 and TRBJ2-7, the full variable domain is KAGVTQTPRYLIKTRGQQVTLSCSPISGHRSVSWYQQTPGQGLQFLFEYFSETQRNKGNFPGRFSGRQFSNSRSEMNVSTLELGDSALYLCASSLEQGAREQYFGPGTRLTVT.

The rearrangement joins TRBV6-5 to TRBJ2-7; perhaps TRBD1 as D (6 bases). CDR1 and CDR2 (germline): MNHEY, SVGAGI. The CDR3 is 15 amino acids. Trimming stripped 0 bases from V and 6 bases from J, with 15 bases between. The CDR3 protein is CASSYSISGVSEQYF. The CDR3 DNA is TGTGCCAGCAGTTACTCGATCTCAGGGGTAAGCGAGCAGTACTTC.

This chain connects TRBV7-3 to TRBJ2-7; 10 bases line up with TRBD1. This CDR3 has 15 amino acids. Trimming removed 2 bases from V and 6 bases from J; junction bases left unmatched: 7. CDR1 and CDR2 from the germline V gene are SGHTA and FQGTGA. The CDR3 loop reads CASSLLGQGVSEQYF. The CDR3, as DNA: TGTGCCAGCAGCTTATTAGGACAGGGGGTTTCCGAGCAGTACTTC.

The chain couples TRBV10-2 to TRBJ2-1, with D possibly matching TRBD1 (6 bases). The CDR3 spans 17 residues. Germline CDR1 is WSHSY and CDR2 is SAAADI. Trimming shortened V by 10 bases and J by 3 bases, and 25 bases separated the two germline ends. The CDR3 reads CAIEVQEGGKDYNEQFF. The DNA of the CDR3 is TGCGCCATCGAGGTTCAAGAAGGGGGTAAGGACTACAATGAGCAGTTCTTC.

A single count supports this clone. The chain links TRBV5-1 to TRBJ1-1, with D tentatively TRBD1 (6 bases). V dropped 4 bases and J dropped 4 bases, with 20 bases sitting between them. The germline V gene has CDR1 SGHRS and CDR2 YFSETQ. CDR3 length: 16 amino acids. The CDR3 DNA reads TGCGCCAGCAGCCACAGGGTGGGACCGCGTAGCACTGAAGCTTTCTTT. It is translated as CASSHRVGPRSTEAFF.

CDR3 protein: CASSIQGRGEKLFF. The DNA of the CDR3 is TGTGCCAGCAGTATACAGGGAAGGGGTGAAAAACTGTTTTTT. The chain uses TRBV6-5 and TRBJ1-4, with D perhaps TRBD1 (6 bases). Looked up from germline, CDR1 is MNHEY and CDR2 is SVGAGI. V lost 5 bases and J lost 7, with 14 bases in between. The CDR3 loop spans 14 amino acids.

V is TRBV18 and J is TRBJ1-3, with unresolved D. V lost 4 bases, J lost 0 bases, and 7 bases lay in between. The germline V gene encodes CDR1 KGHSH and CDR2 LQKENI. The CDR3 has 14 amino acids. DNA of the CDR3: TGTGCCAGCTCACTAGTGAACTCTGGAAACACCATATATTTT. It translates to CASSLVNSGNTIYF.

This rearrangement joins TRBV7-6 to TRBJ2-1, with 11 positions matching TRBD2. The V segment lost 4 bases and the J segment 4 bases; nucleotides outside the gene matches: 3. In germline, CDR1 is SGHVS, CDR2 FNYEAQ. The CDR3 has 15 amino acids. The CDR3 here is CASSSTSGRYNEQFF. The CDR3 region has the DNA TGTGCCAGCAGCTCCACTAGCGGGAGATACAATGAGCAGTTCTTC.

This sequence joins TRBV5-4 and TRBJ2-7; no firm D call. From germline, CDR1 is SGHNT and CDR2 YYREEE (reference sequence). With 4 bases removed from V and 6 bases from J, the gap between germline ends came to 8 bases. The CDR3 has 11 residues. CDR3 in DNA: TGTGCCAGCAGCCTCTTTTCCGAGCAGTACTTC. Translation: CASSLFSEQYF.

The chain joins TRBV7-2 to TRBJ1-1, with D hard to call. The CDR3 is made up of 14 amino acids. Trimming pared 2 bases from V and 0 bases from J, leaving 7 bases between. Germline values: CDR1 SGHTA, CDR2 FQGNSA. The CDR3 DNA reads as TGTGCCAGCAGCTTACAACTTTTGAACACTGAAGCTTTCTTT. Protein sequence: CASSLQLLNTEAFF.

The chain uses TRBV7-3 and TRBJ1-1, with a tentative D call TRBD1 (5 bases). Trimming stripped 5 bases from V and 4 bases from J, with 20 bases between. Germline-derived CDR1 and CDR2 are SGHTA and FQGTGA. There are 16 residues in the CDR3. CDR3 residues: CASSPGRGAPSTEAFF. CDR3 DNA: TGTGCCAGCAGCCCCGGTCGCGGGGCGCCGAGCACTGAAGCTTTCTTT.

This clone was recorded once. A much larger clone differs by one base, so this may be a read error. The chain uses TRBV2 and TRBJ1-5; D is possibly TRBD1 (6 bases). CDR1 and CDR2 from the germline V gene are SNHLY and FYNNEI. This CDR3 is 15 amino acids long. The V and J ends lost 5 bases and 6 bases respectively, with 17 bases between them. The CDR3 reads CASSTAGERSQPQHF. CDR3 in DNA: TGTGCCAGCAGTACGGCAGGGGAGAGGAGTCAGCCCCAGCATTTT.

The table lists this clone with a few counts. V and J are TRBV7-2 and TRBJ1-5, with D perhaps TRBD1 (6 bases). V was trimmed by 5 bases and J by 7 bases, leaving 12 bases between them. The CDR3 length is 13 residues. The V gene's germline CDR1 is SGHTA and CDR2 FQGNSA. The CDR3 spells CASSQHRAQPQHF. The CDR3 DNA follows: TGTGCCAGCAGCCAACACAGGGCCCAGCCCCAGCATTTT.

The rearrangement links TRBV12-3 or TRBV12-4 to TRBJ1-4; D not certain. This CDR3 contains 11 residues. Trimming stripped 5 bases from V and 14 bases from J, with 12 bases between. The CDR3 loop reads CASSPGLLLFF. The CDR3 DNA is TGTGCCAGCAGTCCAGGTCTTTTGCTGTTTTTT.

The chain employs TRBV13 and TRBJ2-1; TRBD2 agrees at 13 bases. The V segment lost 5 bases and the J segment 8 bases; nucleotides outside the gene matches: 3. The germline V gene encodes CDR1 PRHDT and CDR2 FYEKMQ (reference sequence). This CDR3 spans 14 amino acids. CDR3 bases: TGTGCCAGCAGCCCCGGACTAGCGGGAGATGAGCAGTTCTTC. It translates to CASSPGLAGDEQFF. Full variable domain (rest looked up from reference TRBV13 and TRBJ2-1): AAGVIQSPRHLIKEKRETATLKCYPIPRHDTVYWYQQGPGQDPQFLISFYEKMQSDKGSIPDRFSAQQFSDYHSELNMSSLELGDSALYFCASSPGLAGDEQFFGPGTRLTVL.

The chain couples TRBV20-1 to TRBJ2-5; D ambiguous. V lost 5 bases and J 12 bases, leaving 7 bases between the germline ends. The length of the CDR3 is 8 residues. Germline CDR1 is DFQATT and CDR2 is SNEGSKA (reference sequence). The CDR3, as DNA: TGCAGTGCTGGCCCAAAGTACTTC. Protein sequence: CSAGPKYF.

This chain uses TRBV5-5 with TRBJ1-2, with D possibly being TRBD1 (6 bases). The ends were cut back, 0 bases at V and 5 bases at J, with 11 bases in the middle. Germline-derived CDR1 and CDR2 are SGHKS and YYEKEE (reference sequence). This CDR3 is 14 amino acids long. The CDR3: CASSLGTGPYGYTF. Here the CDR3 DNA reads TGTGCCAGCAGCTTGGGAACAGGGCCTTATGGCTACACCTTC.

The rearrangement joins TRBV9 to TRBJ2-7, with 7 nucleotides matching TRBD1. Germline values: CDR1 SGDLS, CDR2 YYNGEE. The CDR3 has 15 amino acids. V gave up 4 bases and J gave up 0 bases; unmatched junction bases: 7. The CDR3 DNA reads TGTGCCAGCAGCACGGCCGGGACAGACTCCTACGAGCAGTACTTC. Translated, it gives CASSTAGTDSYEQYF.

V gene TRBV4-1 combines with J gene TRBJ1-2, with 10 bases aligning to TRBD1. The V gene end was trimmed by 4 bases and the J gene end by 8 bases; junction bases not matched to a gene: 10. The CDR3 extends over 15 amino acids. CDR1 and CDR2 (germline): MGHRA, YSYEKL. This CDR3 is CASSPSRDRGLGYTF. DNA for the CDR3: TGCGCCAGCAGCCCGAGCAGAGACAGGGGGCTCGGCTACACCTTC.

The chain has TRBV30 and TRBJ1-1; no clear D gene. The CDR3 contains 18 residues. Germline V gene lookup returns CDR1 GTSNPN and CDR2 SVGIG (reference sequence). V shed 1 base and J shed 1 base, with 22 bases lying between them. Written as DNA, the CDR3 is TGTGCCTGGAGTGAGAACACCCGGTATAGCCAAAGGAACACTGAAGCTTTCTTT. Its translation: CAWSENTRYSQRNTEAFF. Supplemented by reference TRBV30 and TRBJ1-1, the full variable domain reads SQTIHQWPATLVQPVGSPLSLECTVEGTSNPNLYWYRQAAGRGLQLLFYSVGIGQISSEVPQNLSASRPQDRQFILSSKKLLLSDSGFYLCAWSENTRYSQRNTEAFFGQGTRLTVV.

This rearrangement joins TRBV18 to TRBJ2-7; TRBD2 aligns across 13 bases. CDR1 and CDR2 from the germline V gene are KGHSH and LQKENI. The V and J ends lost 5 bases and 7 bases, in that order; junction bases with no gene match: 8. The CDR3 extends over 15 amino acids. This chain's CDR3 is CASSSGLAGFGEQYF. The CDR3 nucleotides are TGTGCCAGCTCATCGGGACTAGCGGGATTCGGGGAGCAGTACTTC. The full variable domain, its missing parts supplied by reference TRBV18 and TRBJ2-7, is NAGVMQNPRHLVRRRGQEARLRCSPMKGHSHVYWYRQLPEEGLKFMVYLQKENIIDESGMPKERFSAEFPKEGPSILRIQQVVRGDSAAYFCASSSGLAGFGEQYFGPGTRLTVT.